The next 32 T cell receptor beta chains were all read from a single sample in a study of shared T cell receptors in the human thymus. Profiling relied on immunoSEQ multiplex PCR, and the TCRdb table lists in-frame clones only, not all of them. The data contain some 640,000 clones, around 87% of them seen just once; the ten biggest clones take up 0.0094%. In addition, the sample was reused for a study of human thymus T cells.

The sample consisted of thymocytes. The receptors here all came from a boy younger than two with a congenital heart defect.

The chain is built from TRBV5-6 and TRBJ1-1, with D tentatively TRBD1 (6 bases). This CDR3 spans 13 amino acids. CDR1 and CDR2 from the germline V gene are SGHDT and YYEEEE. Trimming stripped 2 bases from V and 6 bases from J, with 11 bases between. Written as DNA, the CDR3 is TGTGCCAGCAGCTTCGCAGGGGACGCTGAAGCTTTCTTT. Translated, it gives CASSFAGDAEAFF.

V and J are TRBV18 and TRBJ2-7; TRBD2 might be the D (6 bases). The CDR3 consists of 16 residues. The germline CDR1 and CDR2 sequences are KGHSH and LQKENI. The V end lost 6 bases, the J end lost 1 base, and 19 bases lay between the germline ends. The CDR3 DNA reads TGTGCCAGCTCCAGAGTAAGGGACTTCCGATCCTACGAGCAGTACTTC. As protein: CASSRVRDFRSYEQYF.

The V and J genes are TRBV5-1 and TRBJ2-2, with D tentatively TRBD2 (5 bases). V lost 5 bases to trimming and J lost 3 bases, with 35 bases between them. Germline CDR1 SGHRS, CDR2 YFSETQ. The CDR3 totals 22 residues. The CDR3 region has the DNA TGCGCCAGCAGGGACGGGATCCAGGCTAGCTCTAGGAGTGTCCGGGACACCGGGGAGCTGTTTTTT. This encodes CASRDGIQASSRSVRDTGELFF.

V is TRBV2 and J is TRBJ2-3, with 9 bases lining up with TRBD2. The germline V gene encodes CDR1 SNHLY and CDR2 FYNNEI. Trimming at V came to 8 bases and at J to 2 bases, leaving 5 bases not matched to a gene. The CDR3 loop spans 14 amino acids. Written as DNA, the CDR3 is TGTGCCAGCGCGGGGGGGGATGACACAGATACGCAGTATTTT. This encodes CASAGGDDTDTQYF.

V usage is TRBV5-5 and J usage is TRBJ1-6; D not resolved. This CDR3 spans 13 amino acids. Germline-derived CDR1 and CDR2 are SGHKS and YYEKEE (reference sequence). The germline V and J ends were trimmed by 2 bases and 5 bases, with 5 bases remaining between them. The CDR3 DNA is TGTGCCAGCAGCTTATATGATAATTCACCCCTCCACTTT. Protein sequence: CASSLYDNSPLHF.

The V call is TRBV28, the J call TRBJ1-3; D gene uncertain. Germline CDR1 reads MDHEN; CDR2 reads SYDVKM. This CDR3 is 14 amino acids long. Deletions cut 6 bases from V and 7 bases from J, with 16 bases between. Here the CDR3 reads CASREDGRGNTIYF. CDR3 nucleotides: TGTGCCAGCAGAGAGGACGGCCGCGGGAACACCATATATTTT.

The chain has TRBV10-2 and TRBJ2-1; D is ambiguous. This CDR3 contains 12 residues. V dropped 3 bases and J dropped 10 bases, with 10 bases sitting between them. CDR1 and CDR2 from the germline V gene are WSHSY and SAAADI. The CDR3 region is CASSEQLKEQFF. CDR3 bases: TGCGCCAGCAGTGAACAGCTAAAGGAGCAGTTCTTC.

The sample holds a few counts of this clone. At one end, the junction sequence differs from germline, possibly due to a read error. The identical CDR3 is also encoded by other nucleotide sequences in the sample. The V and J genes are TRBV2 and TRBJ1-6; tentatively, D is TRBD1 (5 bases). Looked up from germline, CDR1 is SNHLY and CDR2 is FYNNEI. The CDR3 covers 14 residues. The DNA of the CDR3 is TGTGCCGGATGCGGGGCGGACGAGGATTCCCCCCTCCACTTT. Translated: CAGCGADEDSPLHF.

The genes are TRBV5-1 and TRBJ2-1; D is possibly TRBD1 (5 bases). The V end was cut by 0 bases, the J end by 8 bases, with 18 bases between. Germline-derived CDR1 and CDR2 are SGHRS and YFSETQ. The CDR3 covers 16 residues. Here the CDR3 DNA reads TGCGCCAGCAGCTTGGAGGTGCCCCAGGGCGTCGATGAGCAGTTCTTC. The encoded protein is CASSLEVPQGVDEQFF. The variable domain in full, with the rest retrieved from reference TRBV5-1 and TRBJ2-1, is KAGVTQTPRYLIKTRGQQVTLSCSPISGHRSVSWYQQTPGQGLQFLFEYFSETQRNKGNFPGRFSGRQFSNSRSEMNVSTLELGDSALYLCASSLEVPQGVDEQFFGPGTRLTVL.

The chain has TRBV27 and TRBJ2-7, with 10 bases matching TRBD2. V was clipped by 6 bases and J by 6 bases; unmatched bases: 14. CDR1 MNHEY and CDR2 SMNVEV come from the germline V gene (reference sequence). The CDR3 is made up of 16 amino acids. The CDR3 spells CASSSIDRAGGREQYF. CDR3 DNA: TGTGCCAGCAGCTCCATCGACCGAGCGGGAGGGCGCGAGCAGTACTTC.

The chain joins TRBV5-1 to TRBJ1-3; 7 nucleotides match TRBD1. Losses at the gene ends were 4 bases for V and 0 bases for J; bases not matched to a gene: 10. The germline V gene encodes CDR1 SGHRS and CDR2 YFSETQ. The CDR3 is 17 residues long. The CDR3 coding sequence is TGCGCCAGCAGCCCTGAGACAGGGAGGATCTCTGGAAACACCATATATTTT. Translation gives CASSPETGRISGNTIYF.

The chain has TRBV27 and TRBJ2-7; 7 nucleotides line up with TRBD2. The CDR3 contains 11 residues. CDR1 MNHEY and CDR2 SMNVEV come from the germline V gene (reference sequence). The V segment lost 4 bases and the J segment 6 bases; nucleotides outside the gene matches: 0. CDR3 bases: TGTGCCAGCAGTTGGGGGGGCGAGCAGTACTTC. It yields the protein CASSWGGEQYF.

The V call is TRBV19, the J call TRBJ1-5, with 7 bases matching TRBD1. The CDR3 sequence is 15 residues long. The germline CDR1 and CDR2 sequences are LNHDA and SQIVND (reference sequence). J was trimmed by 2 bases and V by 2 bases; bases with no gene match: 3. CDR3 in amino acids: CASSITTGGNQPQHF. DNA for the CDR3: TGTGCCAGTAGTATAACCACAGGGGGCAATCAGCCCCAGCATTTT.

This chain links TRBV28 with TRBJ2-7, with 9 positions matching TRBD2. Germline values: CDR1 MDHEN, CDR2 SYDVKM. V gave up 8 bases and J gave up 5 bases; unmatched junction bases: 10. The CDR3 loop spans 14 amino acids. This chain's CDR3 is CASGGSGLANEQYF. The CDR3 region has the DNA TGTGCCAGCGGGGGGTCGGGACTAGCAAACGAGCAGTACTTC.

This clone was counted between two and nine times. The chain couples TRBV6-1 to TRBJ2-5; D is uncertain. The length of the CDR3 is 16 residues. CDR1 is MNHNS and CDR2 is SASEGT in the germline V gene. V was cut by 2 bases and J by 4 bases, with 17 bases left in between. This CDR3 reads CASSEPTGLIRETQYF. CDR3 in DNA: TGTGCCAGCAGTGAACCGACTGGGTTAATAAGAGAGACCCAGTACTTC.

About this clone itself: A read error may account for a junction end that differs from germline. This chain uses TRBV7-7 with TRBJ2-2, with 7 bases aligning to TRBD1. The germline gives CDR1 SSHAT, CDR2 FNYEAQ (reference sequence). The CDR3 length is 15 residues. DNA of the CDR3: TGTGCTAGCAGCCAGGGGACAGCGAACACCGGGGAGCTGTTTTTT. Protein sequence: CASSQGTANTGELFF.

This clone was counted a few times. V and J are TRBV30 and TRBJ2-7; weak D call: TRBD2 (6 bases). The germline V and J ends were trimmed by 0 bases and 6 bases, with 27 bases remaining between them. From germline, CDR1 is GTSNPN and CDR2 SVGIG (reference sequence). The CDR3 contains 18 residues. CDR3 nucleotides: TGTGCCTGGAGTGTAGGGGCTGGACCCGGGGAGGCATTCTGCGAGCAGTACTTC. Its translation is CAWSVGAGPGEAFCEQYF.

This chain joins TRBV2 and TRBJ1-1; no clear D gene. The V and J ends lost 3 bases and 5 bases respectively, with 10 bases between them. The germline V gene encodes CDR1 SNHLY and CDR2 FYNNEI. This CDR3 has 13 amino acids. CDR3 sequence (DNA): TGTGCCAGCAGTGATACTGAACCTACTGAAGCTTTCTTT. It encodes CASSDTEPTEAFF.

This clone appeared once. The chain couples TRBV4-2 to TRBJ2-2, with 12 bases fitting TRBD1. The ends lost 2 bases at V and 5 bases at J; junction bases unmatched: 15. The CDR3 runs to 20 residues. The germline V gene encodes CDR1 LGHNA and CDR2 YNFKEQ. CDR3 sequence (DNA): TGTGCCAGCAGCCAATCCCTTCCGGGAGGGACAGGGGGCAGTACCGGGGAGCTGTTTTTT. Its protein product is CASSQSLPGGTGGSTGELFF.

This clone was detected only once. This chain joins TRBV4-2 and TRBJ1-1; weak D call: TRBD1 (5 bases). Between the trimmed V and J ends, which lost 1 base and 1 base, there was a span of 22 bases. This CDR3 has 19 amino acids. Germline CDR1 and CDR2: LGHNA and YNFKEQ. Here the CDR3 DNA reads TGTGCCAGCAGCCAAGGGGGCGGTGAAGGTACTCAACCGAACACTGAAGCTTTCTTT. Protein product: CASSQGGGEGTQPNTEAFF.

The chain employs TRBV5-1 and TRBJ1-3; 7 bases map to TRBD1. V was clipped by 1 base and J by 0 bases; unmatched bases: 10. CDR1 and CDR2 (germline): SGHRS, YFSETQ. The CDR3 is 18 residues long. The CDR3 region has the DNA TGCGCCAGCAGCTTGCCAGACCGGGACAGTCTCTCTGGAAACACCATATATTTT. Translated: CASSLPDRDSLSGNTIYF. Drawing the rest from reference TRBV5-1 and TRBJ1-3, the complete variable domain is KAGVTQTPRYLIKTRGQQVTLSCSPISGHRSVSWYQQTPGQGLQFLFEYFSETQRNKGNFPGRFSGRQFSNSRSEMNVSTLELGDSALYLCASSLPDRDSLSGNTIYFGEGSWLTVV.

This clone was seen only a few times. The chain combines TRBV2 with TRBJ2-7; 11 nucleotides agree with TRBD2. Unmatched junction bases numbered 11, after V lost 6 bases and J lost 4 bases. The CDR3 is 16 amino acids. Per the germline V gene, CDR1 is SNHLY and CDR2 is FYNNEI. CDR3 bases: TGTGCCAGCAGCCCCACTAGCGGGAGATTAGAGTACGAGCAGTACTTC. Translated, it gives CASSPTSGRLEYEQYF.

CDR3 residues: CASSVANEQFF. In DNA form, the CDR3 reads TGTGCCAGCAGCGTAGCTAATGAGCAGTTCTTC. The chain joins TRBV9 to TRBJ2-1; no clear D gene. Germline CDR1 reads SGDLS; CDR2 reads YYNGEE. V dropped 0 bases and J dropped 7 bases, with 2 bases sitting between them. The CDR3 runs to 11 residues.

In DNA form, the CDR3 reads TGTGCCAGCAGTCAACCACAGGGGGCGAACACTGAAGCTTTCTTT. Translated: CASSQPQGANTEAFF. V and J are TRBV6-6 and TRBJ1-1, with 9 bases lining up with TRBD1. J gave up 1 base and V 5 bases, and 5 bases lay outside the gene matches. The CDR3 is 15 residues long. CDR1 is MNHNY and CDR2 is SVGAGI in the germline V gene (reference sequence).

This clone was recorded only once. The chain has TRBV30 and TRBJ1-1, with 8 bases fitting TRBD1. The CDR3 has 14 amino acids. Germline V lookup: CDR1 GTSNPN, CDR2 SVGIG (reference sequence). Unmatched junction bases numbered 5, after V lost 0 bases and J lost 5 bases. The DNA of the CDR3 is TGTGCCTGGAGTGTACGACAGGGGAGGACTGAAGCTTTCTTT. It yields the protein CAWSVRQGRTEAFF.

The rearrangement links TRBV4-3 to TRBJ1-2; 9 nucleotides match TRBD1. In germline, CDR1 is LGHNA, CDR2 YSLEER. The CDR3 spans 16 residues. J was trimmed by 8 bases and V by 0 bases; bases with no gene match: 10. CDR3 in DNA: TGCGCCAGCAGCCAAGATCAGTGGGGGGACAGGGTCGGCTACACCTTC. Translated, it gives CASSQDQWGDRVGYTF.

The CDR3 sequence: CASSIPSSYNSPLHF. DNA of the CDR3: TGTGCCAGTAGTATCCCGAGCTCCTATAATTCACCCCTCCACTTT. The V and J genes are TRBV19 and TRBJ1-6; D is uncertain. Germline V gene data show CDR1 as LNHDA and CDR2 as SQIVND (reference sequence). Trimming stripped 3 bases from V and 0 bases from J, with 6 bases between. The CDR3 spans 15 residues.

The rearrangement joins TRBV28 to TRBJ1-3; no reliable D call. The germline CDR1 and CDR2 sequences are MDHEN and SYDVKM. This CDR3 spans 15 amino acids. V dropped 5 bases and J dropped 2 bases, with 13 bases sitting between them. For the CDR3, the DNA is TGTGCCAGCAGTGGCCGCGGCGGAGCTGGAAACACCATATATTTT. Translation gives CASSGRGGAGNTIYF.

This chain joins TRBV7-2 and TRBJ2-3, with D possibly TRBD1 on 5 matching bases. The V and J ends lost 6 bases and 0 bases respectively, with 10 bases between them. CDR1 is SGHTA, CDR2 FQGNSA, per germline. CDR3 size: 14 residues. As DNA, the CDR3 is TGTGCCAGCAGGGGGCGTCTGAGCACAGATACGCAGTATTTT. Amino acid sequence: CASRGRLSTDTQYF.

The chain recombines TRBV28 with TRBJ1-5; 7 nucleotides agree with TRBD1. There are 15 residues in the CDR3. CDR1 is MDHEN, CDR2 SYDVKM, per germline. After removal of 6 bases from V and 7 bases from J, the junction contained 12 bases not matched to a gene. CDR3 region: CASRSQGLIEQPQHF. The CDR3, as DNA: TGTGCCAGCAGGTCACAGGGGTTGATCGAACAGCCCCAGCATTTT.

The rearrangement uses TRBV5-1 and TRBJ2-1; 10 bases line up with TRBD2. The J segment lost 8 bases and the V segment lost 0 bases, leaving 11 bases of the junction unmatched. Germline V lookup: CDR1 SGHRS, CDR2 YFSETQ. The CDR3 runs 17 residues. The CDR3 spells CASSLEGLAGVLHEQFF. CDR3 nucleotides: TGCGCCAGCAGCTTGGAGGGCCTAGCGGGAGTCCTGCATGAGCAGTTCTTC. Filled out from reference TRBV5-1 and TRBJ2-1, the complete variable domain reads KAGVTQTPRYLIKTRGQQVTLSCSPISGHRSVSWYQQTPGQGLQFLFEYFSETQRNKGNFPGRFSGRQFSNSRSEMNVSTLELGDSALYLCASSLEGLAGVLHEQFFGPGTRLTVL.

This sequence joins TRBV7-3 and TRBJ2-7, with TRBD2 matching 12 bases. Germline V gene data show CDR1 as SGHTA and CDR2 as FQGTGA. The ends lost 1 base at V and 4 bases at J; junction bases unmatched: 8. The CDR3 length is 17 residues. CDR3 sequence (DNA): TGTGCCAGCAGCTTAAGGGAGACTAGCGGGGGACAATACGAGCAGTACTTC. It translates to CASSLRETSGGQYEQYF.